This T cell receptor beta chain was recorded in a study of blood T cell repertoires in COVID-19. As for the study in general: Italy, Spain and the United States were the sources of the convalescent and acute COVID-19 samples. The cDNA or gDNA used as material had been derived from T cells, B-cell-depleted T cells, or PBMCs.

This clone was observed a handful of times. Study processing details: Reference gene primers were amplified, and this amplification served to estimate nucleated cell counts. Produced via immunoSEQ multiplex PCR; TCRdb's table is partial and in-frame only. V, J and clone size were drawn from that table, and D and trimming were deduced from the DNA. The table includes about 100,000 clones, around 74% detected once. The junction had 9 bases not matched to a gene; V was cut back by 7 bases and J by 0 bases. The length of the CDR3 is 17 residues. CDR1 is MNHEY, CDR2 SMNVEV, per germline (reference sequence).

This sequence was found in a woman over 75 with active or convalescent COVID-19. The sequenced sample consisted of peripheral blood. The rearrangement links TRBV27 to TRBJ2-1, with TRBD2 matching over 10 bases. In nucleotides, the CDR3 is TGTGCCAGCACCTCAAGGCCTAGCGGGAGCTCCTACAATGAGCAGTTCTTC. Translation: CASTSRPSGSSYNEQFF.